The source of this T cell receptor beta chain is a study of blood T cell repertoires in COVID-19. Across the whole study: Samples taken during acute and convalescent COVID-19 were collected in the United States, Italy and Spain. PBMCs, B-cell-depleted T cells, or T cells were the source of the cDNA or gDNA that made up the material.

This CDR3 has 14 residues. V was clipped by 1 base and J by 4 bases; unmatched bases: 1. Per the germline V gene, CDR1 is LGHDT and CDR2 is YNNKEL (reference sequence). In the authors' methods: Reference gene primer amplification yielded estimated nucleated cell counts. The method was immunoSEQ multiplex PCR; TCRdb's version includes in-frame clones alone and lacks a portion of them. The DNA gave D and trimming, while V, J and clone size come from that table. This repertoire shows approximately 11,000 clones, 75% to 90% found once; its top ten account for over 9.5%. The chain joins TRBV3-1 (or the pseudogene TRBV3-2) to TRBJ1-1; TRBD1 matches 9 bases. The material sequenced was peripheral blood. The sequence came from a human donor in a cohort sampled during active COVID-19. The CDR3 loop reads CASSQGQGVTEAFF. For the CDR3, the DNA is TGTGCCAGCAGCCAAGGACAGGGGGTCACTGAAGCTTTCTTT.